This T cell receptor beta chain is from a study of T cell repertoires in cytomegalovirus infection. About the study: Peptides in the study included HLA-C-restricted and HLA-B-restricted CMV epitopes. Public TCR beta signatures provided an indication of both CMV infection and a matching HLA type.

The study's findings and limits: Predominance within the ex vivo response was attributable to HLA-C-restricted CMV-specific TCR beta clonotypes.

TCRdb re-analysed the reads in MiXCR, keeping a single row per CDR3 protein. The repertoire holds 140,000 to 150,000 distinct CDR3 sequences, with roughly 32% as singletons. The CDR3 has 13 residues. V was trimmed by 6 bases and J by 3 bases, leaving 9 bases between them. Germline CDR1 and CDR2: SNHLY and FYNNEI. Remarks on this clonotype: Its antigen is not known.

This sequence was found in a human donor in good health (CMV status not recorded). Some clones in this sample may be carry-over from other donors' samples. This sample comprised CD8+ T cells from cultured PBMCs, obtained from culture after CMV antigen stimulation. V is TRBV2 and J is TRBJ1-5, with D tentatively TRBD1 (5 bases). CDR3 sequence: CASRDSTNQPQHF. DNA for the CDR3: TGTGCCAGCAGAGACAGTACCAATCAGCCCCAGCATTTT.